A selection of T cell receptor beta chains follows, all from one sample in a study of Ad26.COV2.S vaccination and SARS-CoV-2 variants. TCRdb's table, derived via immunoSEQ multiplex PCR, lists solely in-frame clones and lacks some. The table shows hundreds of thousands of clones, with 89% occurring only once. Sequences were derived from peripheral blood, sampled in a trial of Ad26.COV2.S vaccine versus placebo. Receptor source: a person between 18 and 60 years old who received the Ad26.COV2.S COVID-19 vaccine or a placebo. The CDR3 runs from the conserved cysteine through the conserved F or W. The order of the fields is J gene, V gene, CDR3 protein.

J: TRBJ1-2
V: TRBV4-3
CDR3: CASSLRTGEGNYGYTF

J: TRBJ2-3
V: TRBV7-2
CDR3: CASSKRLAGGTDTQYF

J: TRBJ1-3
V: TRBV4-2
CDR3: CASSQGTVSGNTIYF

J: TRBJ1-2
V: TRBV29-1
CDR3: CSVAGRFYGYTF

J: TRBJ1-6
V: TRBV13
CDR3: CASSLEQGESNSPLHF

J: TRBJ2-2
V: TRBV6-5
CDR3: CASRLRGTGELFF

J: TRBJ2-5
V: TRBV11-3
CDR3: CASSGGASETQYF

J: TRBJ2-1
V: TRBV19
CDR3: CASSISGGSYNEQFF

J: TRBJ2-1
V: TRBV14
CDR3: CASSQASYNEQFF

J: TRBJ2-7
V: TRBV10-3
CDR3: CAIRRSGSSYEQYF

J: TRBJ1-1
V: TRBV12-3/TRBV12-4
CDR3: CASNAGGFGKAFF

J: TRBJ1-5
V: TRBV6-1
CDR3: CASSEVPIGTSNQPQHF

J: TRBJ2-5
V: TRBV11-2
CDR3: CASSLAGLAGLETQYF

J: TRBJ1-2
V: TRBV15
CDR3: CATRAAGSYGYTF

J: TRBJ2-2
V: TRBV18
CDR3: CASSPMADGELFF

J: TRBJ1-1
V: TRBV19
CDR3: CASTPGLQLHMNTEAFF

J: TRBJ2-1
V: TRBV11-3
CDR3: CASSLQSRVEQFF

J: TRBJ2-1
V: TRBV5-1
CDR3: CASSLGTLGPYNEQFF

J: TRBJ1-6
V: TRBV16
CDR3: CASTLLPYNSPLHF

J: TRBJ1-1
V: TRBV19
CDR3: CASSPPGQGLKAFF

J: TRBJ1-1
V: TRBV6-6
CDR3: CATLDTALNTEAFF

J: TRBJ2-7
V: TRBV3-1/TRBV3-2
CDR3: CATSGRGSTYEQYF

J: TRBJ2-6
V: TRBV6-1
CDR3: CASSGQGDYSGANVLTF

J: TRBJ2-1
V: TRBV15
CDR3: CATREDRLAERNEQFF

J: TRBJ2-5
V: TRBV11-2
CDR3: CASSLGVGAGRQETQYF

J: TRBJ2-3
V: TRBV6-1
CDR3: CASSDGGRDTDTQYF

J: TRBJ2-3
V: TRBV21-1
CDR3: CASSKGGKGRPLTDTQYF

J: TRBJ2-2
V: TRBV19
CDR3: CASSKSEDRVAGELFF

J: TRBJ2-7
V: TRBV11-2
CDR3: CASRYGTPNEQYF

J: TRBJ2-2
V: TRBV12-3/TRBV12-4
CDR3: CASSLGGPGELFF

J: TRBJ2-1
V: TRBV7-9
CDR3: CASSLMGQEGFF

J: TRBJ2-1
V: TRBV5-1
CDR3: CASSLAGTSGSNEQFF

J: TRBJ1-2
V: TRBV5-1
CDR3: CASSLGEQGLSGYTF